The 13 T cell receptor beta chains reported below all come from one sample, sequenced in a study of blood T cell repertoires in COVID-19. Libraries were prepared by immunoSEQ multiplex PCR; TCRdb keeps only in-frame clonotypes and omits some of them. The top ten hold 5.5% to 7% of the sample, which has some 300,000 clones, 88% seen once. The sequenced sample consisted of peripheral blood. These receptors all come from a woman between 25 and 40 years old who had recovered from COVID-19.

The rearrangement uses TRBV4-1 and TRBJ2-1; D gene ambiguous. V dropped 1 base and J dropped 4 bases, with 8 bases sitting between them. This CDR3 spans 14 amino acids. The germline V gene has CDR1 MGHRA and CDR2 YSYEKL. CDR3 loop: CASSQGPQYNEQFF. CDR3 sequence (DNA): TGCGCCAGCAGCCAAGGTCCCCAGTACAATGAGCAGTTCTTC.

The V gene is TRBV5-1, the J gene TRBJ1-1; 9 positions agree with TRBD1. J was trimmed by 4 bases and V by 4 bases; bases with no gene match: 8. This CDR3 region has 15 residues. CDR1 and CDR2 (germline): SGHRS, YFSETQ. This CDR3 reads CASSNPQTGGTEAFF. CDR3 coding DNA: TGCGCCAGCAGCAACCCACAGACAGGGGGCACTGAAGCTTTCTTT.

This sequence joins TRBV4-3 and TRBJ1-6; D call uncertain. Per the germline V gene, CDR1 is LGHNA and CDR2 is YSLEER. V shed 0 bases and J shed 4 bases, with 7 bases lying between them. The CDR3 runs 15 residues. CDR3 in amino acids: CASSQERRYNSPLHF. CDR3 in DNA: TGCGCCAGCAGCCAAGAAAGGCGGTATAATTCACCCCTCCACTTT.

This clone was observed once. CDR3 loop: CASSLTSGFLEQFF. The CDR3 DNA is TGTGCCAGCAGCCTGACTAGCGGGTTCCTTGAGCAGTTCTTC. This chain uses TRBV9 with TRBJ2-1, with 10 bases matching TRBD2. V gave up 4 bases and J gave up 9 bases; unmatched junction bases: 7. The germline gives CDR1 SGDLS, CDR2 YYNGEE. This CDR3 is 14 amino acids long.

The CDR3 reads CASSINLRGPGGTDTQYF. DNA of the CDR3: TGTGCCAGCAGTATAAACCTGAGGGGGCCAGGGGGCACAGATACGCAGTATTTT. The chain links TRBV5-6 to TRBJ2-3; 7 nucleotides align to TRBD1. The ends lost 5 bases at V and 1 base at J; junction bases unmatched: 16. This CDR3 comprises 18 residues. CDR1 is SGHDT and CDR2 is YYEEEE in the germline V gene.

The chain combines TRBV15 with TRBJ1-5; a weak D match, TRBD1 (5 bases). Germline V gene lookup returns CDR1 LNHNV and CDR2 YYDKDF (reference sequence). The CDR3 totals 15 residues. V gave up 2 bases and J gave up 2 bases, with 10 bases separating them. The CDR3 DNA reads TGTGCCACCAGCAGACAGGGTAGGCGCAATCAGCCCCAGCATTTT. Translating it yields CATSRQGRRNQPQHF.

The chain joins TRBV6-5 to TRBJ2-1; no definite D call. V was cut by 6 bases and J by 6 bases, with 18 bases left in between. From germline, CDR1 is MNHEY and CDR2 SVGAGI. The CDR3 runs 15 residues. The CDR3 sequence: CASSRGSLTTNEQFF. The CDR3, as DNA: TGTGCCAGCAGCCGCGGTTCCCTCACAACCAATGAGCAGTTCTTC.

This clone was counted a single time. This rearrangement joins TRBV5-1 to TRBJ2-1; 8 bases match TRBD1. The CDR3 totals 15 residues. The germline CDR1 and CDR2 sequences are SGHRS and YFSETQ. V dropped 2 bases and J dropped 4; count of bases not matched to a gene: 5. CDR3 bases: TGCGCCAGCAGCTTACTGGGACAGGCATACAATGAGCAGTTCTTC. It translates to CASSLLGQAYNEQFF.

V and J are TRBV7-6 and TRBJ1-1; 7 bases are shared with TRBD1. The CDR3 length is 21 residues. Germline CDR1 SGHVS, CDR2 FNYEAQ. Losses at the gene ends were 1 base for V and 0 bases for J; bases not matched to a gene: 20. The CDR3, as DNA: TGTGCCAGCAGCTTAGGTCAGGACAGGTCCACTTACTTCGGAATGAACACTGAAGCTTTCTTT. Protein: CASSLGQDRSTYFGMNTEAFF.

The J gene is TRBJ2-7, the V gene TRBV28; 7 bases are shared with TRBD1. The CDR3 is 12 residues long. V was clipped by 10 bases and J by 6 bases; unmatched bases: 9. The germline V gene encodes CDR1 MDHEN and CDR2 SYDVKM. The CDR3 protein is CAIRGGYGEQYF. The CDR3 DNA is TGTGCCATTCGAGGGGGCTACGGCGAGCAGTACTTC.

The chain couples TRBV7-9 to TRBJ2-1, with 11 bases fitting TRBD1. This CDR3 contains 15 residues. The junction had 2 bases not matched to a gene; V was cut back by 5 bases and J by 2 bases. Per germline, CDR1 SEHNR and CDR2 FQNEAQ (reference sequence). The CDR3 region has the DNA TGTGCCAGCAGCCTGGGACAGGGGGCCTACAATGAGCAGTTCTTC. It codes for CASSLGQGAYNEQFF.

The DNA for the CDR3 is TGCGCCAGCATCGTTACTTGGTGGGAGAAAAATTTATATAGCAATCAGCCCCAGCATTTT. Translating gives CASIVTWWEKNLYSNQPQHF. The chain couples TRBV23-1 to TRBJ1-5; D call uncertain. TRBV23-1 is reported as an ORF; its role is uncertain. Deletions cut 7 bases from V and 0 bases from J, with 28 bases between. The CDR3 extends over 20 amino acids.

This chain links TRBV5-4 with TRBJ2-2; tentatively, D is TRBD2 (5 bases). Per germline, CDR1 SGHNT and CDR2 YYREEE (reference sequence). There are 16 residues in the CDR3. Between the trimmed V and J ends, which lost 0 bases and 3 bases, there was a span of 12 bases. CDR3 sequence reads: CASSLVLNGDTGELFF. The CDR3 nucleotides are TGTGCCAGCAGCTTGGTTCTGAACGGGGACACCGGGGAGCTGTTTTTT.